This TCR beta chain came from a study of T cells in women clearing cervical HPV infection. Overall study context: HLA type could not be excluded as a confounder. Overall study findings and caveats: Combining TCR richness with V gene abundances gave approximately 0.8 AUC.

Note on this clone: As yet, its antigen is unknown.

Assay: immunoSEQ multiplex PCR; the TCRdb copy retains only in-frame clones and omits some. This listing includes more than 15,000 clones. This sequence was found in a woman between 18 and 69 years old with a cervical HPV16 infection that either progressed to CIN3+ or cleared (not recorded which). The sample taken for sequencing was blood buffy coat.

The CDR3 loop reads CSARGSGQGREKLFF. CDR3 bases read: TGCAGTGCTAGAGGTTCGGGACAGGGAAGAGAAAAA. The chain uses TRBV20-1 and TRBJ1-4, with 9 bases aligning to TRBD1. The read ends 3 residues before the CDR3 terminus; that terminus is restored from the germline J gene. V trimming: 1 base; J trimming: 8 bases; junction bases outside the gene matches: 8. Germline V gives CDR1 DFQATT, CDR2 SNEGSKA (reference sequence). This CDR3 has 15 residues.